The 24 T cell receptor beta chains below were found in one sample sequenced in a study of beta chain features in type 1 diabetes (dated by TCRdb to 2016 to 2019). Libraries were built with the immunoSEQ multiplex PCR assay. The High Capacity cDNA Reverse Transcription Kit was used to reverse transcribe all of the isolated RNA, meaning that expressed TCRB transcripts were what got sequenced. This is the immuneACCESS table as TCRdb keeps it, with only in-frame sequences that have V and J called. A part of the clones is gone; compared with another copy, unresolved V genes explain less than half, and the rest is unexplained. Within this sample are some 500,000 clones, with roughly an eighth of them counted one time only. The top ten clonotypes cover roughly 0.046% of the sample. Sequenced: naive CD4+ T cells from blood. The meaning of the sample's cell subset or site label: true naive CD4+ T cells. The receptors derive from a woman under 30 in good health.

This chain uses TRBV5-6 with TRBJ1-6, with 7 bases lining up with TRBD1. The CDR3 sequence is 14 residues long. The V gene's germline CDR1 is SGHDT and CDR2 YYEEEE. After removal of 1 base from V and 11 bases from J, the junction contained 6 bases not matched to a gene. The CDR3: CASSLWDSVTPLHF. CDR3 sequence (DNA): TGTGCCAGCAGCTTGTGGGACAGTGTGACACCCCTCCACTTT. The variable domain in full, completed from reference TRBV5-6 and TRBJ1-6, reads DAGVTQSPTHLIKTRGQQVTLRCSPKSGHDTVSWYQQALGQGPQFIFQYYEEEERQRGNFPDRFSGHQFPNYSSELNVNALLLGDSALYLCASSLWDSVTPLHFGNGTRLTVT.

Turning to this clone: Other nucleotide sequences in the sample specify the same CDR3. The chain carries TRBV7-2 and TRBJ2-5; D gene uncertain. Looked up from germline, CDR1 is SGHTA and CDR2 is FQGNSA. The CDR3 has 12 amino acids. Trimming left V 2 bases short and J 5 bases short, with 6 bases between. For the CDR3, the DNA is TGTGCCAGCAGCTTATCGCGGGAGACCCAGTACTTC. It is translated as CASSLSRETQYF.

This sequence joins TRBV7-2 and TRBJ2-7; 12 positions match TRBD2. Germline CDR1 and CDR2: SGHTA and FQGNSA. This CDR3 contains 15 residues. J gave up 2 bases and V 5 bases, and 4 bases lay outside the gene matches. The CDR3 nucleotides are TGTGCCAGCAGCAAGTCTAGCGGGGGGGCCTACGAGCAGTACGTC. The encoded protein is CASSKSSGGAYEQYV.

This clone was detected a few times. The chain has TRBV18 and TRBJ1-5; D remains unclear. There are 14 residues in the CDR3. V was trimmed by 4 bases and J by 2 bases, leaving 9 bases between them. Germline V CDR1 and CDR2: KGHSH, LQKENI. The CDR3 protein is CASSRASGNQPQHF. In DNA, the CDR3 is TGTGCCAGCTCACGGGCCTCGGGCAATCAGCCCCAGCATTTT.

The chain has TRBV20-1 and TRBJ1-4; D unresolved. The CDR3 length is 11 residues. CDR1 and CDR2 (germline): DFQATT, SNEGSKA (reference sequence). V was trimmed by 5 bases and J by 7 bases, leaving 8 bases between them. The CDR3 DNA follows: TGCAGTGCTGTCGAGACTGAAAAACTGTTTTTT. Amino acid sequence: CSAVETEKLFF.

The V and J genes are TRBV7-2 and TRBJ2-3; D uncertain. CDR1 and CDR2 (germline): SGHTA, FQGNSA. The CDR3 length is 14 residues. Deletions cut 6 bases from V and 0 bases from J, with 10 bases between. CDR3 sequence: CASRQSYSTDTQYF. For the CDR3, the DNA is TGTGCCAGCAGGCAGTCCTATAGCACAGATACGCAGTATTTT. The full variable domain, its missing parts supplied by reference TRBV7-2 and TRBJ2-3, is GAGVSQSPSNKVTEKGKDVELRCDPISGHTALYWYRQSLGQGLEFLIYFQGNSAPDKSGLPSDRFSAERTGGSVSTLTIQRTQQEDSAVYLCASRQSYSTDTQYFGPGTRLTVL.

A few counts support this clone. V is TRBV15 and J is TRBJ2-1, with TRBD2 identical over 11 bases. CDR1 is LNHNV and CDR2 is YYDKDF in the germline V gene (reference sequence). Unmatched junction bases numbered 9, after V lost 10 bases and J lost 7 bases. The CDR3 runs to 14 residues. DNA for the CDR3: TGTGCCAGTTCTAGCGGGGGGAATAGGAATGAGCAGTTCTTC. This sequence encodes CASSSGGNRNEQFF.

CDR3 nucleotides: TGTGCCTGGAGCTCTGGGGTCCGAAGCACAGATACGCAGTATTTT. Its protein product is CAWSSGVRSTDTQYF. The rearrangement uses TRBV30 and TRBJ2-3, with D unresolved. Germline CDR1 is GTSNPN and CDR2 is SVGIG (reference sequence). This CDR3 region has 15 residues. V lost 3 bases and J lost 0, with 13 bases in between.

The sample holds a few counts of this clone. The V gene is TRBV2, the J gene TRBJ2-5; tentatively, D is TRBD1 or TRBD2 (6 bases each). Trimming left V 6 bases short and J 9 bases short, with 20 bases between. The CDR3 covers 14 residues. Germline loops: CDR1 SNHLY, CDR2 FYNNEI. CDR3 sequence reads: CASRKSGAREPQYF. The CDR3 bases are TGTGCCAGCAGGAAGTCGGGGGCGAGGGAACCCCAGTACTTC.

V is TRBV15 and J is TRBJ2-5, with 9 bases matching TRBD1. CDR3 length: 14 residues. V was clipped by 3 bases and J by 5 bases; unmatched bases: 4. Germline loops: CDR1 LNHNV, CDR2 YYDKDF (reference sequence). The CDR3 DNA reads as TGTGCCACCAGCAGTTACAGGGGGCGCGAGACCCAGTACTTC. It specifies CATSSYRGRETQYF. The full variable domain, in which reference TRBV15 and TRBJ2-5 provide the parts outside the CDR3, is DAMVIQNPRYQVTQFGKPVTLSCSQTLNHNVMYWYQQKSSQAPKLLFHYYDKDFNNEADTPDNFQSRRPNTSFCFLDIRSPGLGDTAMYLCATSSYRGRETQYFGPGTRLLVL.

The gene calls are TRBV6-5 and TRBJ2-5; perhaps TRBD1 as D (6 bases). The germline V and J ends were trimmed by 5 bases and 5 bases, with 12 bases remaining between them. The CDR3 spans 13 residues. Germline CDR1 is MNHEY and CDR2 is SVGAGI. CDR3 region: CASSTQGMETQYF. DNA for the CDR3: TGTGCCAGCAGTACACAGGGTATGGAGACCCAGTACTTC.

The chain carries TRBV9 and TRBJ2-3; the D gene is possibly TRBD2 (5 bases). Germline assignment: CDR1 SGDLS and CDR2 YYNGEE. Trimming removed 4 bases from V and 0 bases from J, with 9 bases in between. This CDR3 has 14 amino acids. Here the CDR3 DNA reads TGTGCCAGCAGCCCTGGCGGGAGCACAGATACGCAGTATTTT. Translating gives CASSPGGSTDTQYF.

The CDR3: CASSLARDEQFF. DNA for the CDR3: TGCGCCAGCAGCTTGGCCAGGGATGAGCAGTTCTTC. The rearrangement links TRBV5-1 to TRBJ2-1, with a possible D match to TRBD1 (5 bases). The CDR3 contains 12 residues. Germline V CDR1 and CDR2: SGHRS, YFSETQ. V was shortened by 0 bases and J by 8 bases, with 6 bases between the two germline ends. The whole variable domain, remainder taken from reference TRBV5-1 and TRBJ2-1, is KAGVTQTPRYLIKTRGQQVTLSCSPISGHRSVSWYQQTPGQGLQFLFEYFSETQRNKGNFPGRFSGRQFSNSRSEMNVSTLELGDSALYLCASSLARDEQFFGPGTRLTVL.

V is TRBV11-1 and J is TRBJ2-3; D unresolved. Trimming shortened V by 3 bases and J by 1 base, and 11 bases separated the two germline ends. The germline V gene encodes CDR1 SGHAT and CDR2 FQDESV (reference sequence). CDR3 length: 15 residues. The CDR3 sequence: CASSFRDGGTDTQYF. The CDR3 DNA reads TGTGCCAGCAGCTTTAGGGATGGAGGCACAGATACGCAGTATTTT.

Only a few counts were recorded for this clone. The chain links TRBV5-6 to TRBJ2-7; 7 bases fit TRBD1. Germline-derived CDR1 and CDR2 are SGHDT and YYEEEE. The V and J ends lost 0 bases and 3 bases, in that order; junction bases with no gene match: 9. CDR3 length equals 16 residues. Here the CDR3 reads CASSLGPGQIIYEQYV. CDR3 DNA: TGTGCCAGCAGCTTGGGACCGGGACAGATTATCTACGAGCAGTACGTC.

This clone was counted only a few times. The rearrangement uses TRBV29-1 and TRBJ2-7; D is ambiguous. Looked up from germline, CDR1 is SQVTM and CDR2 is ANQGSEA. CDR3 length: 11 amino acids. Trimming cost V 7 bases and J 2 bases, with 9 bases left between them. CDR3: CSAREAYEQYF. For the CDR3, the DNA is TGCAGCGCACGCGAGGCCTACGAGCAGTACTTC.

The chain uses TRBV7-3 and TRBJ2-1; D assignment may be TRBD1 or TRBD2 (5 bases each). V was pared by 1 base and J by 4 bases, with 20 bases between. Per germline, CDR1 SGHTA and CDR2 FQGTGA. CDR3 size: 18 residues. As DNA, the CDR3 is TGTGCCAGCAGCTTAATTACCTGGGGCAAGGACTTGTACAATGAGCAGTTCTTC. Translating gives CASSLITWGKDLYNEQFF.

This sequence joins TRBV1 and TRBJ2-3; the table calls TRBD1, which could not be checked here. TRBV1 is an annotated pseudogene. The CDR3 length is 15 residues. CDR3 nucleotide sequence: TGCACCAGCAGCCCGGGACAGGGGCGCACAGATACGCAGTATTTT. Protein sequence: CTSSPGQGRTDTQYF.

Concerning this clone itself: A much larger clonotype is one base distant, so this may be a read error. The chain links TRBV28 to TRBJ2-7; maybe TRBD2 (5 bases). Germline loops: CDR1 MDHEN, CDR2 SYDVKM. The CDR3 extends over 13 amino acids. V was shortened by 5 bases and J by 0 bases, with 8 bases between the two germline ends. The CDR3 reads CASSPGSSYEQYV. As DNA, the CDR3 is TGTGCCAGCAGTCCGGGGAGCTCCTACGAGCAGTACGTC.

This chain connects TRBV4-1 to TRBJ1-2, with D maybe TRBD1 (5 bases). Between the trimmed V and J ends, which lost 0 bases and 5 bases, there was a span of 13 bases. The germline V gene encodes CDR1 MGHRA and CDR2 YSYEKL. This CDR3 contains 15 residues. The CDR3 DNA follows: TGCGCCAGCAGCCAAGATATCCGGGGGGAGTATGGCTACACCTTC. This gives the protein CASSQDIRGEYGYTF.

J is TRBJ2-5 and V is TRBV7-3; no reliable D call. Germline lookup yields CDR1 SGHTA and CDR2 FQGTGA. Trimming pared 3 bases from V and 1 base from J, leaving 6 bases between. The CDR3 consists of 13 residues. CDR3 in amino acids: CASSFLVQETQYF. CDR3 sequence (DNA): TGTGCCAGCAGCTTCCTAGTCCAAGAGACCCAGTACTTC.

This clone has only a few counts. The chain uses TRBV6-5 and TRBJ1-2; D is possibly TRBD1 (5 bases). The germline V gene encodes CDR1 MNHEY and CDR2 SVGAGI. CDR3 length: 15 amino acids. Trimming shortened V by 5 bases and J by 2 bases, and 15 bases separated the two germline ends. The CDR3 loop is CASSPSPGTNYGYTF. CDR3 DNA sequence: TGTGCCAGCAGTCCATCCCCCGGGACCAACTATGGCTACACCTTC.

J is TRBJ2-5 and V is TRBV25-1; no clear D. Between the trimmed V and J ends, which lost 1 base and 4 bases, there was a span of 10 bases. The CDR3 totals 14 residues. Germline CDR1 MGHDK, CDR2 SYGVNS. This chain's CDR3 is CASSELDRRETQYF. As DNA, the CDR3 is TGTGCCAGCAGTGAATTGGATCGGCGAGAGACCCAGTACTTC.

This clone turned up a few times. The rearrangement joins TRBV4-2 to TRBJ2-1, with D perhaps matching TRBD1 (6 bases). The CDR3 contains 15 residues. V dropped 7 bases and J dropped 7 bases, with 20 bases sitting between them. The V gene's germline CDR1 is LGHNA and CDR2 YNFKEQ. The CDR3 sequence: CASTRTYREGNEQFF. CDR3 nucleotide sequence: TGTGCCAGCACCCGAACGTACAGGGAAGGGAATGAGCAGTTCTTC.